Listed here are 14 T cell receptor beta chains from one sample, sequenced in a study of T cell repertoires in cytomegalovirus infection. MiXCR was run by TCRdb on the reads, yielding one entry per CDR3 protein. The sample contains hundreds of thousands of distinct CDR3 sequences, over 7.5% of which appear only once. Material for sequencing was PBMCs. All receptors derive from a human donor in good health (CMV status not recorded). Some clones in this sample may be carry-over from other donors' samples.

The CDR3 loop is CSATRAPFVGTEAFF. The CDR3 DNA is TGCAGTGCTACCCGGGCCCCCTTTGTAGGCACTGAAGCTTTCTTT. The chain recombines TRBV20-1 with TRBJ1-1; D is ambiguous. The V gene's germline CDR1 is DFQATT and CDR2 SNEGSKA (reference sequence). This CDR3 comprises 15 residues. The V and J ends lost 4 bases and 4 bases respectively, with 19 bases between them.

This clonotype was seen repeatedly, ten times or more. The V gene is TRBV20-1, the J gene TRBJ1-2; a weak D match, TRBD1 (6 bases). This CDR3 is 15 amino acids long. Germline-derived CDR1 and CDR2 are DFQATT and SNEGSKA (reference sequence). Trimming took 0 bases from V and 6 from J, leaving 17 bases between them. In DNA form, the CDR3 reads TGCAGTGCTAGAGAATATGGACAGCCTTCGGATGGCTACACCTTC. It translates to CSAREYGQPSDGYTF.

J is TRBJ2-1 and V is TRBV7-8, with D possibly being TRBD1 (6 bases). V shed 5 bases and J shed 8 bases, with 19 bases lying between them. Germline CDR1 and CDR2: SGHVS and FQNEAQ. The CDR3 totals 15 residues. CDR3 in DNA: TGTGCCAGCAGCACCCGAAGCAGGGGAGAGTATGAGCAGTTCTTC. It is translated as CASSTRSRGEYEQFF.

This clonotype was detected only a few times. The rearrangement uses TRBV19 and TRBJ2-5, with D possibly matching TRBD1 (5 bases). Trimming shortened V by 3 bases and J by 4 bases, and 9 bases separated the two germline ends. Germline V lookup: CDR1 LNHDA, CDR2 SQIVND (reference sequence). CDR3 length equals 13 residues. The CDR3 protein is CASSMMGPETQYF. In nucleotides, the CDR3 is TGTGCCAGTAGTATGATGGGGCCAGAGACCCAGTACTTC.

This clonotype was observed many times. The chain uses TRBV7-2 and TRBJ1-5; tentative D call: TRBD1 (5 bases). The germline V and J ends were trimmed by 2 bases and 6 bases, with 11 bases remaining between them. The CDR3 runs to 14 residues. CDR1 and CDR2 from the germline V gene are SGHTA and FQGNSA. The CDR3 sequence: CASSLNYGGQPQHF. The CDR3, as DNA: TGTGCCAGCAGCTTAAACTACGGGGGTCAGCCCCAGCATTTT. Using reference TRBV7-2 and TRBJ1-5 for the parts outside the CDR3, the full variable domain is GAGVSQSPSNKVTEKGKDVELRCDPISGHTALYWYRQSLGQGLEFLIYFQGNSAPDKSGLPSDRFSAERTGGSVSTLTIQRTQQEDSAVYLCASSLNYGGQPQHFGDGTRLSIL.

The rearrangement uses TRBV11-1 and TRBJ2-3; D gene ambiguous. The V end lost 1 base, the J end lost 9 bases, and 11 bases lay between the germline ends. Looked up from germline, CDR1 is SGHAT and CDR2 is FQDESV (reference sequence). The CDR3 consists of 13 residues. The CDR3 spells CASSLGPILTQYF. The CDR3 DNA reads as TGTGCCAGCAGCTTAGGTCCCATACTGACGCAGTATTTT.

This chain connects TRBV4-2 to TRBJ2-3; perhaps TRBD1 as D (6 bases). The germline V and J ends were trimmed by 5 bases and 2 bases, with 14 bases remaining between them. The CDR3 runs 15 residues. The germline gives CDR1 LGHNA, CDR2 YNFKEQ. For the CDR3, the DNA is TGTGCCAGCAGCTCCCAACACAGGGCCACAGATACGCAGTATTTT. Translation gives CASSSQHRATDTQYF.

In this sample, this clonotype turned up many times. The chain recombines TRBV7-6 with TRBJ2-3; D is possibly TRBD2 (6 bases). The V gene lost 5 bases and the J gene lost 3 bases, with 15 bases spanning the gap. This CDR3 has 15 residues. Germline lookup yields CDR1 SGHVS and CDR2 FNYEAQ. CDR3: CASSQTSSRTDTQYF. In DNA form, the CDR3 reads TGTGCCAGCAGCCAAACTAGCTCCAGAACAGATACGCAGTATTTT.

This clonotype has only a few counts. This chain's CDR3 is CASSPLMGGGSTEAFF. The CDR3 bases are TGTGCCAGCAGTCCACTTATGGGCGGTGGGAGCACTGAAGCTTTCTTT. The rearrangement joins TRBV6-2 or TRBV6-3 to TRBJ1-1; no definite D call. The CDR3 spans 16 residues. V shed 5 bases and J shed 4 bases, with 20 bases lying between them. Germline V gives CDR1 MNHEY, CDR2 SVGEGT.

There are many counts of this clonotype. J is TRBJ2-4 and V is TRBV5-4, with D possibly TRBD2 on 7 matching bases. This CDR3 region has 15 residues. Trimming pared 4 bases from V and 8 bases from J, leaving 19 bases between. Germline V gene sequence: CDR1 SGHNT, CDR2 YYREEE (reference sequence). The CDR3: CASSANGGLVDIQYF. Written as DNA, the CDR3 is TGTGCCAGCAGCGCCAACGGGGGGCTGGTGGACATTCAGTACTTC.

The chain combines TRBV20-1 with TRBJ2-3; D is unresolved. CDR1 and CDR2 from the germline V gene are DFQATT and SNEGSKA (reference sequence). The V end lost 6 bases, the J end lost 6 bases, and 16 bases lay between the germline ends. This CDR3 has 13 amino acids. DNA of the CDR3: TGCAGTGCCCCGCGTTCGAAACGGGATACGCAGTATTTT. It is translated as CSAPRSKRDTQYF.

The CDR3 reads CASSHLGQGAYGYTF. The CDR3 DNA sequence: TGTGCCAGCAGCCACCTAGGACAGGGGGCATATGGCTACACCTTC. The chain recombines TRBV12-3 or TRBV12-4 with TRBJ1-2, with 11 bases that match TRBD1. The CDR3 runs 15 residues. V lost 6 bases, J lost 5 bases, and 8 bases stayed unmatched.

The rearrangement joins TRBV11-2 to TRBJ2-1, with TRBD1 matching over 8 bases. The CDR3 totals 15 residues. Germline V CDR1 and CDR2: SGHAT, FQNNGV. V shed 5 bases and J 12 bases; nucleotides not matched to a gene: 15. CDR3 region: CASSPDRGPTIGQFF. In nucleotides, the CDR3 is TGTGCCAGCAGCCCCGACAGGGGACCGACCATTGGGCAGTTCTTC.

This clonotype was counted ten times or more. The V gene is TRBV6-2 or TRBV6-3, the J gene TRBJ2-1; 11 positions match TRBD2. The CDR3 spans 15 residues. CDR1 and CDR2 from the germline V gene are MNHEY and SVGEGT. The V gene end was trimmed by 6 bases and the J gene end by 10 bases; junction bases not matched to a gene: 11. DNA for the CDR3: TGTGCCAGCAGACGTAGCGGGAGGGCGGGCGGGGAGCAGTTCTTC. It yields the protein CASRRSGRAGGEQFF.